The rows below give T cell receptor beta chains drawn from one sample of a study of blood T cell repertoires in COVID-19. Some clones are missing from TCRdb's copy, which holds only in-frame ones; the method was immunoSEQ multiplex PCR. This table has 450,000 or so clones, 89% appearing once. Material for sequencing was peripheral blood. Every receptor here comes from a young man with COVID-19, enrolled during active disease. Each CDR3 is given with its conserved first and last residue. A D gene is named only where the DNA matches it firmly. The size entry is marked missing in some rows and otherwise reads once, few, many or a size class.

j_call	d_call	v_call	clone_size	cdr3_aa	cdr3_nt
TRBJ2-1	TRBD1	TRBV7-2	-	CASSQDRARSNEQFF	TGTGCCAGCAGCCAAGACAGGGCCAGAAGCAATGAGCAGTTCTTC
TRBJ1-3	-	TRBV29-1	-	CSARGRANTIYF	TGCAGCGCCAGGGGACGGGCAAACACCATATATTTT
TRBJ2-3	TRBD2	TRBV2	-	CASKKREGGTDTQYF	TGTGCCAGCAAAAAGCGGGAGGGCGGTACAGATACGCAGTATTTT
TRBJ1-2	TRBD1	TRBV29-1	-	CSVGGQGGRYGYTF	TGCAGCGTTGGAGGACAGGGAGGTCGGTATGGCTACACCTTC
TRBJ2-7	TRBD2	TRBV19	-	CASSIGTSGYEQYF	TGTGCCAGTAGTATCGGGACTAGCGGTTACGAGCAGTACTTC
TRBJ2-7	TRBD2	TRBV6-1	-	CASSEAGGLADEQYF	TGTGCCAGCAGTGAAGCGGGCGGGCTAGCGGACGAGCAGTACTTC
TRBJ1-2	-	TRBV25-1	-	CASSDYSVQGVYGYTF	TGTGCCAGCAGTGATTACTCCGTCCAGGGTGTATATGGCTACACCTTC
TRBJ1-6	-	TRBV12-3/TRBV12-4	-	CASSFGRGSPLHF	TGTGCCAGCAGTTTCGGGAGAGGTTCACCCCTCCACTTT
TRBJ2-1	-	TRBV7-6	-	CASSLQGRKNEQFF	TGTGCCAGCAGCTTACAGGGGCGGAAGAATGAGCAGTTCTTC
TRBJ2-1	TRBD2	TRBV5-1	once	CASSLSGGAHNEQFF	TGCGCCAGCAGCCTTAGCGGGGGGGCCCACAATGAGCAGTTCTTC
TRBJ2-7	TRBD1	TRBV19	-	CASSARGTGPYEQYF	TGTGCCAGTAGTGCTCGCGGGACAGGACCCTACGAGCAGTACTTC
TRBJ1-5	-	TRBV6-6	-	CASSPQGKNQPQHF	TGTGCCAGCTCCCCCCAGGGGAAGAATCAGCCCCAGCATTTT
TRBJ1-6	TRBD1	TRBV6-1	once	CASSEGQGRNSPLHF	TGTGCCAGCAGTGAAGGACAGGGGAGGAATTCACCCCTCCACTTT
TRBJ2-7	TRBD1	TRBV5-1	-	CASSHGQGGNEQYF	TGCGCCAGCAGTCACGGACAGGGCGGCAACGAGCAGTACTTC
TRBJ2-2	-	TRBV13	once	CASSLERSNTGELFF	TGTGCCAGCAGCTTAGAGCGGTCGAACACCGGGGAGCTGTTTTTT
TRBJ2-7	-	TRBV27	few	CASSRTGAGGYEQYF	TGTGCCAGCAGCCGAACAGGGGCCGGGGGATACGAGCAGTACTTC
TRBJ2-3	-	TRBV5-5	once	CASSPPRDNGDTQYF	TGTGCCAGCAGCCCCCCACGGGATAACGGGGATACGCAGTATTTT
TRBJ1-1	-	TRBV7-9	-	CASSYQGMNTEAFF	TGTGCCAGCAGCTACCAGGGGATGAACACTGAAGCTTTCTTT
TRBJ1-5	-	TRBV28	-	CASSGGLAPQHF	TGTGCCAGCTCGGGGGGGCTGGCCCCCCAGCATTTT
TRBJ2-7	TRBD1	TRBV5-1	-	CASSLTGISYEQYF	TGCGCCAGCAGTCTGACAGGGATCTCCTACGAGCAGTACTTC
TRBJ1-1	-	TRBV7-5	-	CVRSLDEENTEAFF	TGTGTCAGAAGCTTAGACGAGGAGAACACTGAAGCTTTCTTT
TRBJ2-2	TRBD1	TRBV5-1	-	CASHRGGNTGELFF	TGCGCCAGCCACAGGGGCGGGAACACCGGGGAGCTGTTTTTT
TRBJ2-2	TRBD1	TRBV18	-	CASSPQQGAQTGELFF	TGTGCCAGCTCACCACAGCAGGGGGCGCAGACCGGGGAGCTGTTTTTT
TRBJ2-1	-	TRBV14	-	CASSQQRGVGYNEQFF	TGTGCCAGCAGCCAACAGCGCGGGGTTGGATACAATGAGCAGTTCTTC
TRBJ2-1	TRBD2	TRBV6-4	-	CASSDQREYYNEQFF	TGTGCCAGCAGTGACCAGCGGGAGTACTACAATGAGCAGTTCTTC
TRBJ2-1	-	TRBV2	few	CASRGLHFGEQFF	-
TRBJ1-6	TRBD1	TRBV19	-	CASRTGSSYNSPLHF	TGTGCCAGTAGGACAGGGAGCTCCTATAATTCACCCCTCCACTTT
TRBJ1-5	TRBD1	TRBV6-5	-	CASKGLTGGNQPQHF	TGTGCCAGCAAAGGCCTCACAGGGGGCAATCAGCCCCAGCATTTT
TRBJ2-2	TRBD1	TRBV28	-	CASRFRGQGNTGELFF	TGTGCCAGCAGATTTAGGGGACAGGGGAACACCGGGGAGCTGTTTTTT
TRBJ2-1	-	TRBV4-2	once	CASSQDQAQGGDEQFF	TGTGCCAGCAGCCAAGATCAGGCGCAGGGGGGCGATGAGCAGTTCTTC
TRBJ1-2	TRBD1	TRBV4-1	-	CASSQEGHRGGYGYTF	TGCGCCAGCAGCCAAGAAGGTCACAGGGGGGGCTATGGCTACACCTTC
TRBJ2-1	-	TRBV9	-	CASSARQDSYNEQFF	TGTGCCAGCAGCGCCAGGCAGGATTCCTACAATGAGCAGTTCTTC
TRBJ1-2	-	TRBV20-1	-	CSASETRISLYGYTF	TGCAGTGCTAGTGAGACACGAATCTCCTTATATGGCTACACCTTC
TRBJ1-2	TRBD1	TRBV3-1/TRBV3-2	-	CASSQGQGNYGYTF	TGTGCCAGCAGCCAAGGACAGGGGAACTATGGCTACACCTTC
TRBJ2-7	-	TRBV5-4	-	CASSLKREPEEQYF	TGTGCCAGCAGCTTAAAACGGGAGCCGGAAGAGCAGTACTTC
TRBJ1-5	TRBD1	TRBV19	-	CASRVDRGLNQPQHF	TGTGCCAGTAGGGTGGACAGGGGGCTAAATCAGCCCCAGCATTTT
TRBJ2-3	TRBD2	TRBV6-5	-	CASRAPGLAGVRYF	TGTGCCAGCAGGGCTCCGGGACTAGCGGGAGTCAGGTATTTT
TRBJ1-1	-	TRBV9	-	CASSVVGGMGTEAFF	TGTGCCAGCAGCGTAGTGGGCGGGATGGGCACTGAAGCTTTCTTT
TRBJ2-5	-	TRBV7-9	-	CASSPGQSKETQYF	TGTGCCAGCAGCCCAGGACAGTCTAAAGAGACCCAGTACTTC
TRBJ2-5	TRBD1	TRBV9	-	CASSATGGVSETQYF	TGTGCCAGCAGCGCTACAGGGGGCGTATCGGAGACCCAGTACTTC
TRBJ2-1	-	TRBV14	-	CASSQDQWGDRYNEQFF	TGTGCCAGCAGCCAAGATCAGTGGGGAGATAGGTACAATGAGCAGTTCTTC
TRBJ2-7	TRBD1	TRBV7-9	-	CASSKDRKNRYEQYF	TGTGCCAGCAGCAAGGACAGGAAAAATAGATACGAGCAGTACTTC
TRBJ2-1	-	TRBV27	once	CASRDLISSYNEQFF	TGTGCCAGCCGAGACTTAATTAGCTCCTACAATGAGCAGTTCTTC
TRBJ2-1	TRBD2	TRBV7-9	-	CASSFSGTSGDEQFF	TGTGCCAGCAGCTTTTCGGGGACTAGCGGAGATGAGCAGTTCTTC
TRBJ1-2	-	TRBV25-1	-	CASSESGGRAYGYTF	TGTGCCAGCAGTGAATCGGGGGGGAGAGCTTATGGCTACACCTTC
TRBJ2-3	-	TRBV5-6	-	CASRQQGRVSTDTQYF	TGTGCCAGCAGGCAACAGGGCCGAGTTAGCACAGATACGCAGTATTTT
TRBJ1-2	-	TRBV5-8	-	CASSLGRRDYGYTF	TGTGCCAGCAGCTTGGGACGGAGGGACTATGGCTACACCTTC
TRBJ2-5	TRBD1	TRBV28	-	CASSPTGQYQETQYF	TGTGCCAGCAGCCCGACGGGACAGTACCAAGAGACCCAGTACTTC
TRBJ2-1	TRBD1	TRBV27	-	CASSPNRGPYNEQFF	TGTGCCAGCAGCCCAAACAGGGGGCCTTACAATGAGCAGTTCTTC
TRBJ2-1	-	TRBV11-2	-	CASSLGAGNGNEQFF	TGTGCCAGCAGCTTAGGAGCAGGGAACGGCAATGAGCAGTTCTTC
TRBJ2-3	-	TRBV7-8	-	CASSKNRVEPTDTQYF	TGTGCCAGCAGCAAAAACAGGGTGGAACCCACAGATACGCAGTATTTT
TRBJ2-1	-	TRBV5-4	-	CASSPYSGRDEQFF	TGTGCCAGCAGCCCTTATAGCGGCCGGGATGAGCAGTTCTTC
TRBJ2-5	TRBD2	TRBV13	-	CASSFPTSGSGTQYF	TGTGCCAGCAGCTTTCCTACTAGCGGGAGCGGGACCCAGTACTTC
TRBJ2-3	-	TRBV13	-	CASSNDRISDTQYF	TGTGCCAGCAGCAATGACAGGATCTCAGATACGCAGTATTTT
TRBJ1-5	-	TRBV9	-	CASSLTAGNQPQHF	TGTGCCAGCAGCTTAACAGCGGGCAATCAGCCCCAGCATTTT
TRBJ2-7	TRBD2	TRBV10-2	-	CASSDPYGLAGDSGSEQYF	TGCGCCAGCAGTGATCCCTACGGACTAGCGGGAGATTCTGGGAGTGAGCAGTACTTC
TRBJ2-1	TRBD1	TRBV2	few	CASSPQGQGAYEQFF	TGTGCCAGCAGTCCCCAGGGACAGGGGGCCTATGAGCAGTTCTTC
TRBJ1-5	-	TRBV6-5	-	CASSSSNSWPQHF	TGTGCCAGCAGTTCCTCAAACTCGTGGCCCCAGCATTTT
TRBJ2-3	-	TRBV4-2	-	CASSPSRADTQYF	TGTGCCAGCAGCCCAAGCCGGGCAGATACGCAGTATTTT